This T cell receptor beta chain was observed in a study of T cells in Graves' hyperthyroidism and ophthalmopathy. With regard to this clonotype: What it binds is not known. A junction end diverges from the germline sequence, so it may reflect a read error.

Germline CDR1 is KGHDR and CDR2 is SFDVKD. The CDR3 is 15 residues long. Criteria for exclusion of patients were uncontrolled infection, other autoimmune disease, pregnancy or lactation. General study findings and limits: Ophthalmopathy was identified by the model a median about six months ahead of onset. Clonotypes that were expanded in thyroid above 0.001 mostly appeared in blood too.

Amplified regions were TCR beta CDR3 sequences from RNA transcripts. First-round RT-PCR of the TCR CDR3 relied on the HTBI primer set. One entry per CDR3 protein, called by TCRdb with MiXCR from the multiplex PCR reads. The data hold roughly 710,000 distinct CDR3 sequences, with roughly a third observed a single time. Input material: blood. The receptor was derived from a middle-aged woman with Graves' hyperthyroidism. This chain joins TRBV24-1 and TRBJ1-4, with D hard to call. In DNA, the CDR3 is TGTGCCATCAGTGATTCAGGTCCAACTAATGAAAAACTGTTTTTT. It yields the protein CAISDSGPTNEKLFF.